This paragraph reports one TCR beta chain. V was trimmed by 7 bases and J by 2 bases, leaving 18 bases between them. The germline V gene has CDR1 MDHEN and CDR2 SYDVKM. The CDR3 totals 15 residues. These data belong to a study of blood T cell repertoires in COVID-19. As for the study in general: Samples of COVID-19 (acute and convalescent) were obtained from the United States, Italy and Spain. Sources were T cells, B-cell-depleted T cells, or PBMCs; the material itself was cDNA or gDNA.

Participants spanned ages about 18 to 95 years and resided in 20 to 30 US areas. Cohort 3 donors counted as recovered after two negative PCRs, clearance, or resolved symptoms. Assay used: immunoSEQ multiplex PCR; TCRdb lists only in-frame clones, some missing. The profile shows 200,000 or so clones, about 85% of them singletons. The chain couples TRBV28 to TRBJ2-7; TRBD2 is a possible D gene (6 bases). This clonotype originated in a man in his thirties or forties who had recovered from COVID-19. The sample taken for sequencing was PBMCs or T cells enriched from blood (not recorded which). Written as DNA, the CDR3 is TGTGCCAGCATCCCTTCCGGAGGGCGGACCTACGAGCAGTACTTC. It codes for CASIPSGGRTYEQYF.